The 15 T cell receptor beta chains below were found in one sample sequenced in a study of Ad26.COV2.S vaccination and SARS-CoV-2 variants. This sample's treatment: some 20 received Ad26.COV2.S at low or high dose, single or two shots; five or six received placebo; per-sample allocation not given. Each sample was drawn 63 days after the first injection (of vaccine or placebo). The repertoire was sequenced with immunoSEQ multiplex PCR; TCRdb's copy has only in-frame clones and lacks some. The sample yields around 320,000 clones, 85% seen once. Material: peripheral blood, obtained in a trial of Ad26.COV2.S vaccine versus placebo. These TCRs come from a person aged 18-65 years who received the Ad26.COV2.S COVID-19 vaccine or a placebo.

V is TRBV9 and J is TRBJ2-3; a weak D match, TRBD2 (7 bases). V lost 3 bases, J lost 2 bases, and 16 bases lay in between. The CDR3 extends over 16 amino acids. Germline assignment: CDR1 SGDLS and CDR2 YYNGEE. CDR3 sequence (DNA): TGTGCCAGCAGCGAGGATGGTGGGGGGGCCACAGATACGCAGTATTTT. Protein: CASSEDGGGATDTQYF.

The J gene is TRBJ1-1, the V gene TRBV9; no clear D. Trimming pared 1 base from V and 0 bases from J, leaving 7 bases between. The CDR3 extends over 14 amino acids. Germline V gene lookup returns CDR1 SGDLS and CDR2 YYNGEE. The DNA of the CDR3 is TGTGCCAGCAGCGTAACCAGTTTGAACACTGAAGCTTTCTTT. The encoded protein is CASSVTSLNTEAFF.

CDR3 sequence: CASSQGQGVYEQYF. The CDR3 coding sequence is TGCGCCAGCAGCCAGGGACAGGGCGTTTACGAGCAGTACTTC. The chain is built from TRBV5-1 and TRBJ2-7; 9 bases map to TRBD1. Germline CDR1 and CDR2: SGHRS and YFSETQ. V was pared by 4 bases and J by 4 bases, with 6 bases of the junction left unmatched. CDR3 size: 14 residues.

This clone was seen a handful of times. This chain links TRBV5-6 with TRBJ2-3; a possible D gene is TRBD2 (5 bases). The CDR3 totals 13 residues. The germline CDR1 and CDR2 sequences are SGHDT and YYEEEE. Trimming cost V 3 bases and J 3 bases, with 8 bases left between them. For the CDR3, the DNA is TGTGCCAGCAGCTCGACGGGGACAGATACGCAGTATTTT. It translates to CASSSTGTDTQYF. The full variable domain, its missing parts supplied by reference TRBV5-6 and TRBJ2-3, is DAGVTQSPTHLIKTRGQQVTLRCSPKSGHDTVSWYQQALGQGPQFIFQYYEEEERQRGNFPDRFSGHQFPNYSSELNVNALLLGDSALYLCASSSTGTDTQYFGPGTRLTVL.

The chain combines TRBV7-3 with TRBJ1-2; 11 nucleotides align to TRBD1. V was pared by 8 bases and J by 6 bases, with 5 bases of the junction left unmatched. This CDR3 is 13 amino acids long. Germline loops: CDR1 SGHTA, CDR2 FQGTGA. CDR3 in amino acids: CASGKDRGHGYTF. The CDR3 nucleotides read TGTGCCAGCGGGAAGGACAGGGGGCATGGCTACACCTTC.

The CDR3 region has the DNA TGTGCCAGCAGCTCGACAGGGGTGAGCACAGATACGCAGTATTTT. This encodes CASSSTGVSTDTQYF. The rearrangement uses TRBV5-4 and TRBJ2-3, with 8 bases that match TRBD1. Looked up from germline, CDR1 is SGHNT and CDR2 is YYREEE (reference sequence). This CDR3 has 15 amino acids. Unmatched junction bases numbered 3, after V lost 3 bases and J lost 0 bases. Looking up the rest from reference TRBV5-4 and TRBJ2-3 gives the full variable domain: ETGVTQSPTHLIKTRGQQVTLRCSSQSGHNTVSWYQQALGQGPQFIFQYYREEENGRGNFPPRFSGLQFPNYSSELNVNALELDDSALYLCASSSTGVSTDTQYFGPGTRLTVL.

This chain links TRBV9 with TRBJ2-5; D is unclear. This CDR3 comprises 14 residues. V was cut by 3 bases and J by 1 base, with 10 bases left in between. The germline CDR1 and CDR2 sequences are SGDLS and YYNGEE. CDR3 protein: CASSAVGRQETQYF. CDR3 nucleotides: TGTGCCAGCAGCGCGGTCGGTCGCCAAGAGACCCAGTACTTC.

The genes are TRBV5-1 and TRBJ1-1; no firm D call. The germline V and J ends were trimmed by 0 bases and 6 bases, with 12 bases remaining between them. CDR3 size: 14 residues. Germline assignment: CDR1 SGHRS and CDR2 YFSETQ. The CDR3 coding sequence is TGCGCCAGCAGCTTGGACGGCGCCGGAGCTGAAGCTTTCTTT. Translation: CASSLDGAGAEAFF.

The rearrangement links TRBV7-3 to TRBJ1-2; TRBD1 matches 11 bases. This CDR3 contains 15 residues. J lost 8 bases, V lost 5 bases, and 10 bases had no gene match. Germline V gives CDR1 SGHTA, CDR2 FQGTGA. In DNA, the CDR3 is TGTGCCAGCAGCCCCAGGACAGGGGGCCGTGAGGGCTACACCTTC. Protein: CASSPRTGGREGYTF.

J is TRBJ2-2 and V is TRBV4-1, with a tentative D call TRBD2 (5 bases). This CDR3 spans 15 amino acids. Germline V lookup: CDR1 MGHRA, CDR2 YSYEKL. Trimming removed 1 base at V and 1 base at J, with 7 bases between. The CDR3 DNA reads as TGCGCCAGCAGCCAAGGGACTTTGAACACCGGGGAGCTGTTTTTT. Its translation: CASSQGTLNTGELFF.

The chain carries TRBV6-5 and TRBJ2-5, with D perhaps matching TRBD2 (7 bases). The germline V and J ends were trimmed by 8 bases and 9 bases, with 22 bases remaining between them. The CDR3 spans 14 residues. Germline V gene data show CDR1 as MNHEY and CDR2 as SVGAGI. The CDR3 loop reads CASLDWGGVPAQYF. CDR3 in DNA: TGTGCCAGCCTCGACTGGGGGGGCGTACCGGCCCAGTACTTC.

The sample holds one count of this clone. The DNA for the CDR3 is TGTGCCAGCAGCCCAGACAGGGGGTCCTACGAGCAGTACTTC. Translation gives CASSPDRGSYEQYF. The chain has TRBV7-7 and TRBJ2-7; 9 bases line up with TRBD1. Germline V gene lookup returns CDR1 SSHAT and CDR2 FNYEAQ (reference sequence). This CDR3 region has 14 residues. J lost 1 base, V lost 5 bases, and 3 bases had no gene match.

V and J are TRBV6-6 and TRBJ1-1, with a possible D match to TRBD1 (5 bases). The CDR3 consists of 16 residues. Germline-derived CDR1 and CDR2 are MNHNY and SVGAGI (reference sequence). V lost 2 bases and J lost 1, with 14 bases in between. The DNA of the CDR3 is TGTGCCAGCAGTTACCCGGCCCAGGGCCCGAACACTGAAGCTTTCTTT. Translating gives CASSYPAQGPNTEAFF.

This sequence joins TRBV4-1 and TRBJ1-2, with a tentative D call TRBD1 (5 bases). Germline CDR1 is MGHRA and CDR2 is YSYEKL. V was clipped by 2 bases and J by 4 bases, with 17 bases between them. The CDR3 spans 16 residues. The CDR3 DNA sequence: TGCGCCAGCAGCCAACCAGGGACCACCGAAGGCTATGGCTACACCTTC. This codes for CASSQPGTTEGYGYTF.

The rearrangement uses TRBV2 and TRBJ2-7, with TRBD2 identical over 8 bases. The V gene end was trimmed by 6 bases and the J gene end by 2 bases; junction bases not matched to a gene: 6. Germline values: CDR1 SNHLY, CDR2 FYNNEI. This CDR3 contains 14 residues. DNA of the CDR3: TGTGCCAGCAGCCGGGGACTAGAGACCTACGAGCAGTACTTC. It encodes CASSRGLETYEQYF.